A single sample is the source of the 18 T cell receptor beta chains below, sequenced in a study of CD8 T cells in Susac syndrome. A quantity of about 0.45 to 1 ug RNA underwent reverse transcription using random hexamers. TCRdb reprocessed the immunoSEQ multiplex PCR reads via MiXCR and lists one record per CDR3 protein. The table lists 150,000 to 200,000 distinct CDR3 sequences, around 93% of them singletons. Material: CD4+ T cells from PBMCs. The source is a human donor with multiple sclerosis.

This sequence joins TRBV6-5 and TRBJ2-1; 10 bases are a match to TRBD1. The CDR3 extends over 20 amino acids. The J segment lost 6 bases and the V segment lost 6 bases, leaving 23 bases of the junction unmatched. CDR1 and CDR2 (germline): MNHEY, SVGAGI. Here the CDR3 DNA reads TGTGCCAGCAGCTATAGGGGCTTGACAGGGGGCGACGGACGCCGCAATGAGCAGTTCTTC. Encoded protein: CASSYRGLTGGDGRRNEQFF.

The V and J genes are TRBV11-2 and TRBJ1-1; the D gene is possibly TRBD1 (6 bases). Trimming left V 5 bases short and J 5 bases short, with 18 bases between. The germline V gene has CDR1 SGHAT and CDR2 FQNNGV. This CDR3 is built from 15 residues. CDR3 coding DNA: TGTGCCAGCAGCCTGATCGGGGGGCGGGGGACTGAAGCTTTCTTT. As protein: CASSLIGGRGTEAFF. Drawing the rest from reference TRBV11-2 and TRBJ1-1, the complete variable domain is EAGVAQSPRYKIIEKRQSVAFWCNPISGHATLYWYQQILGQGPKLLIQFQNNGVVDDSQLPKDRFSAERLKGVDSTLKIQPAKLEDSAVYLCASSLIGGRGTEAFFGQGTRLTVV.

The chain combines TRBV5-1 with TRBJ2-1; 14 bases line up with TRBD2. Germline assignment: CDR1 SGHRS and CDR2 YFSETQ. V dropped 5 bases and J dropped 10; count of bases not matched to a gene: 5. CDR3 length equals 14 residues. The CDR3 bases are TGCGCCAGCAGAAACCGACTAGCGGGAGGGGAGCAGTTCTTC. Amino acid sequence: CASRNRLAGGEQFF.

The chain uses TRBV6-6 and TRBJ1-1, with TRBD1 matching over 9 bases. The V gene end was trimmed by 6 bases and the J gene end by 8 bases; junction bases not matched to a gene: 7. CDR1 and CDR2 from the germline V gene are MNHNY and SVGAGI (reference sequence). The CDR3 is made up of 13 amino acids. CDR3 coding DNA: TGTGCCAGCAGGCCGGGACAGGGTAGGGAAGCTTTCTTT. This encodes CASRPGQGREAFF.

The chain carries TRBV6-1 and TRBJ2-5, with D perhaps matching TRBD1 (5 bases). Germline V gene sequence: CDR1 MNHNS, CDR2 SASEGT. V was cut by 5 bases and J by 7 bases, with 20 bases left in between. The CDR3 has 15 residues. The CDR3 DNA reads TGTGCCAGCAGTCCTATGGCAGGGCATCTAGGGACCCAGTACTTC. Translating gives CASSPMAGHLGTQYF.

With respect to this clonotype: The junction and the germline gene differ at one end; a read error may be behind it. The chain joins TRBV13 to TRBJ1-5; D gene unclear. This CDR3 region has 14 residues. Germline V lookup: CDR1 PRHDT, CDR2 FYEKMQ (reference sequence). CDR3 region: CASSVGRSNQPQHF. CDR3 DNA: TGTGCCAGCAGCGTAGGGAGAAGCAATCAGCCCCAGCATTTT.

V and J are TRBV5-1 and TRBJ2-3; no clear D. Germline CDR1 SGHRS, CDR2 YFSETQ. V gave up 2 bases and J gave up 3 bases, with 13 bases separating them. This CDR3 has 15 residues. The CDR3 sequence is CASSFEWPGTDTQYF. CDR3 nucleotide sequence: TGCGCCAGCAGCTTTGAATGGCCTGGGACAGATACGCAGTATTTT.

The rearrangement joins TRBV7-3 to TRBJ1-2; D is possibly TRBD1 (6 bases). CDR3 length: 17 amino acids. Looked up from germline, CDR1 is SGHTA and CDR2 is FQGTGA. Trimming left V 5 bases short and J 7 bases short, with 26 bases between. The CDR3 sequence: CASSAGHQRDGEGGYTF. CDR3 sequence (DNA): TGTGCCAGCAGCGCGGGACACCAGAGAGACGGTGAGGGTGGCTACACCTTC.

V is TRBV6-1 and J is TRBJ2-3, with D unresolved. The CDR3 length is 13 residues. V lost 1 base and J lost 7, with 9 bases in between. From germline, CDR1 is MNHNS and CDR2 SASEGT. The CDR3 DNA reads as TGTGCCAGCAGTGAAGGAGAGGTCCATACGCAGTATTTT. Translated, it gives CASSEGEVHTQYF.

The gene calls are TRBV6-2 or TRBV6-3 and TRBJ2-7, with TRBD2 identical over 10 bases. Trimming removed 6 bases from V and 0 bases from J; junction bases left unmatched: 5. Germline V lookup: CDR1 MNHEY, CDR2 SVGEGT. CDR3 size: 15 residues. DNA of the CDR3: TGTGCCAGCAGACCCAGCGGGAGGGGCTCCTACGAGCAGTACTTC. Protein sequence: CASRPSGRGSYEQYF.

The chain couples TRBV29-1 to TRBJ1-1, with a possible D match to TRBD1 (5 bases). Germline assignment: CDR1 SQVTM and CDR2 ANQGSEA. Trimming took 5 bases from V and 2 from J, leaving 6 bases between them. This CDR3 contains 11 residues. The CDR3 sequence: CSVRDNTEAFF. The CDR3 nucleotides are TGCAGCGTTCGGGACAACACTGAAGCTTTCTTT.

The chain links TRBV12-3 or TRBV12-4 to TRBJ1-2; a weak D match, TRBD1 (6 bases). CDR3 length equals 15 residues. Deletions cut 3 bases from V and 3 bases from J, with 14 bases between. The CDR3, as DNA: TGTGCCAGCAGTTTGAGGGGGGTAGGGGACTATGGCTACACCTTC. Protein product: CASSLRGVGDYGYTF.

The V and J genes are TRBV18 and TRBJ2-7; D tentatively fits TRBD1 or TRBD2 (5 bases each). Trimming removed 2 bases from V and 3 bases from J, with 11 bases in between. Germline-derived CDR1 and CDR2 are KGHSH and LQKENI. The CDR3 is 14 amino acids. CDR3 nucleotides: TGTGCCAGCTCACCAGGGGACGCTATCTACGAGCAGTACTTC. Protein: CASSPGDAIYEQYF. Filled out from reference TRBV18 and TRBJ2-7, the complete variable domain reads NAGVMQNPRHLVRRRGQEARLRCSPMKGHSHVYWYRQLPEEGLKFMVYLQKENIIDESGMPKERFSAEFPKEGPSILRIQQVVRGDSAAYFCASSPGDAIYEQYFGPGTRLTVT.

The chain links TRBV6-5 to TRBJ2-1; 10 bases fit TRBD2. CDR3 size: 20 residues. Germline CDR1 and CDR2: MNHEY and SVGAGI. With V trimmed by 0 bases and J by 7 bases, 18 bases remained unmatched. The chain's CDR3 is CASSYSTPPLRASGSNEQFF. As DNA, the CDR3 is TGTGCCAGCAGTTACTCCACTCCTCCTCTAAGGGCTAGCGGGAGTAATGAGCAGTTCTTC.

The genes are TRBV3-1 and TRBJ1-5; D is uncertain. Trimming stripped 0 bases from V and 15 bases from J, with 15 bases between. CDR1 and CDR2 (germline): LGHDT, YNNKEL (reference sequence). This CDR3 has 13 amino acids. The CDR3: CASSQDAGAAPHF. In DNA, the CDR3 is TGTGCCAGCAGCCAAGATGCCGGAGCTGCGCCGCATTTT.

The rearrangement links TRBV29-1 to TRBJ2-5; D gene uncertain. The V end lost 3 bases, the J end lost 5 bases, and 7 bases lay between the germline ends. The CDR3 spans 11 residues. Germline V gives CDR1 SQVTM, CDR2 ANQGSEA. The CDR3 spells CSVESWETQYF. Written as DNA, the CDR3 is TGCAGCGTTGAGTCGTGGGAGACCCAGTACTTC. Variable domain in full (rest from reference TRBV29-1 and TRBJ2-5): SAVISQKPSRDICQRGTSLTIQCQVDSQVTMMFWYRQQPGQSLTLIATANQGSEATYESGFVIDKFPISRPNLTFSTLTVSNMSPEDSSIYLCSVESWETQYFGPGTRLLVL.

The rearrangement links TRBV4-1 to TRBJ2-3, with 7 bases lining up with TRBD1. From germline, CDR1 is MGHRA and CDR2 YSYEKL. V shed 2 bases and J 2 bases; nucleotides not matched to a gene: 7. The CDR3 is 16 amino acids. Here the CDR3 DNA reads TGCGCCAGCAGCCAACCACAGGGGCCGGTCACAGATACGCAGTATTTT. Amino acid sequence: CASSQPQGPVTDTQYF.

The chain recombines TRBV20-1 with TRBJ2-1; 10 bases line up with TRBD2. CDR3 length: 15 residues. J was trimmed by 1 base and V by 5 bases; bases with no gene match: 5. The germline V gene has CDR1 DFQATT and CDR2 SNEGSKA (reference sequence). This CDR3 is CSAGYSGRSYNEQFF. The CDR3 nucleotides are TGCAGTGCTGGCTATAGCGGGAGGTCCTACAATGAGCAGTTCTTC.